Listed below are T cell receptor beta chains from one sample, sequenced in a study of blood T cells in healthy people across ages. TCRdb passed the 5' RACE reads through MiXCR, listing each CDR3 protein once. This table has about 570,000 distinct CDR3 sequences, approximately 26% appearing once. These data also featured in a second study, about T cells of mothers and their children.

Source material: blood. These receptors were obtained from a boy aged 2 to 10 in good health. CDR3s include the opening cysteine and the closing phenylalanine or tryptophan. A D gene is named only where the DNA matches it firmly. A clone size is listed for some rows: how often the clone was seen (once, few, many), or a class if it is expanded.

v_gene	abundance	d_gene	j_gene	CDR3nt	CDR3aa
TRBV13	few	.	TRBJ2-5	TGTGCCAGCAGCCTACCGCCTGGGCGGGAGACCCAGTACTTC	CASSLPPGRETQYF
TRBV6-6	.	.	TRBJ1-4	TGTGCCAGCAGTTACTCGGCAGGGGCGCCTAATGAAAAACTGTTTTTT	CASSYSAGAPNEKLFF
TRBV7-9	few	.	TRBJ1-4	TGTGCCAGCAGTAACGACCGTTCAACTAATGAAAAACTGTTTTTT	CASSNDRSTNEKLFF
TRBV12-3/TRBV12-4	.	.	TRBJ1-1	TGTGCCAGCAGTTTAGCGCACGGGGTCACTGAAGCTTTCTTT	CASSLAHGVTEAFF
TRBV6-5	few	.	TRBJ1-2	TGTGCCAGCAGTTACGAGTTGCAGGGTGGCTACACCTTC	CASSYELQGGYTF
TRBV20-1	.	.	TRBJ1-5	TGCAGTGCTAGAGATCTGACGGGATTCCAGCCCCAGCATTTT	CSARDLTGFQPQHF
TRBV30	few	.	TRBJ2-7	TGTGCCTGGGGTGTGCCTTTTACCTACGAGCAGTACTTC	CAWGVPFTYEQYF
TRBV12-3/TRBV12-4	few	TRBD1	TRBJ2-7	TGTGCCAGCAGTTGGGGGACAGGGATCTCCTACGAGCAGTACTTC	CASSWGTGISYEQYF
TRBV5-1	.	TRBD2	TRBJ2-3	TGCGCCAGCGGCTTGGAAACTAGCGGAGATACGCAGTATTTT	CASGLETSGDTQYF
TRBV15	.	.	TRBJ2-1	TGTGCCACCAGCAGACGAGTTGATCGCTCCTACAATGAGCAGTTCTTC	CATSRRVDRSYNEQFF
TRBV10-3	.	.	TRBJ1-2	TGTGCCATCAGTGAGTCTTCGTGGGACCTCGAGTCTGGCTACACCTTC	CAISESSWDLESGYTF
TRBV12-3/TRBV12-4	.	.	TRBJ1-4	TGTGCCAGCAGTTGGGGGAAAACGGGGGGCGAAAAACTGTTTTTT	CASSWGKTGGEKLFF
TRBV6-2/TRBV6-3	.	TRBD2	TRBJ2-3	TGTGCCAGCAGTTGGACTAGCGGGAGTACCGCAGATACGCAGTATTTT	CASSWTSGSTADTQYF
TRBV14	few	.	TRBJ2-1	TGTGCCAGCAGCCAAGGTCTGCCGTCGGTTGGACAGTATCTCTACAATGAGCAGTTCTTC	CASSQGLPSVGQYLYNEQFF
TRBV3-1	few	.	TRBJ1-1	TGTGCCAGCAGCCGCAGGGTTGTGGGAATGAACACTGAAGCTTTCTTT	CASSRRVVGMNTEAFF
TRBV2	.	.	TRBJ2-1	TGTGCCAGCAAAGCTGCGGGCTCCTACAATGAGCAGTTCTTC	CASKAAGSYNEQFF
TRBV20-1	few	TRBD2	TRBJ2-1	TGCAGTGCTAGAGCGACTAGCCGTTTGGAGCAGTTCTTC	CSARATSRLEQFF
TRBV3-1	.	.	TRBJ2-2	TGTGCCAGCAGCCAAGCGGTGGTCGGGGAGCTGTTTTTT	CASSQAVVGELFF
TRBV12-3/TRBV12-4	.	.	TRBJ2-1	TGTGCCAGCAGTTTTAAGAATTCCTACAATGAGCAGTTCTTC	CASSFKNSYNEQFF
TRBV28	.	TRBD1	TRBJ2-7	TGTGCCAGCAGTCCTCCCGGGACAGGCAGCGAGCAGTACTTC	CASSPPGTGSEQYF
TRBV5-8	few	.	TRBJ2-1	TGTGCCAGCAGCTTGAAACCTAGCCGGTGGAATGAGCAGTTCTTC	CASSLKPSRWNEQFF
TRBV20-1	.	.	TRBJ2-1	TGCAGTGCTAGAGTCGGCAGCTCCTACAATGAGCAGTTCTTC	CSARVGSSYNEQFF
TRBV2	few	TRBD2	TRBJ2-1	TGTGCCAGCAGGGGACTAGCGGGAGTTAATGAGCAGTTCTTC	CASRGLAGVNEQFF
TRBV19	.	TRBD1	TRBJ2-1	TGTGCCAGTAGCTGGACAGGGGTCCACAATGAGCAGTTCTTC	CASSWTGVHNEQFF
TRBV20-1	.	.	TRBJ2-7	TGCAGTGCTAGTGGAGGGCTGAGGAGCTCCTACGAGCAGTACTTC	CSASGGLRSSYEQYF
TRBV24-1	.	TRBD1	TRBJ2-3	TGTGCCACCAGTGGCACAGGGGTCCTTTCAAGAGATACGCAGTATTTT	CATSGTGVLSRDTQYF
TRBV5-1	.	.	TRBJ2-3	TGCGCCAGTAGTATATCGAGAGAAGATACGCAGTATTTT	CASSISREDTQYF
TRBV19	few	.	TRBJ1-5	TGTGCCAGTAGTCCGCGTCCAGGGGCCAATCAGCCCCAGCATTTT	CASSPRPGANQPQHF
TRBV28	.	.	TRBJ2-1	TGTGCCAGCAGTTACATGGCTTCTCTCTACAATGAGCAGTTCTTC	CASSYMASLYNEQFF
TRBV29-1	many	.	TRBJ2-5	TGCAGCGTTGCACTCGGGACAAGGGAGACCCAGTACTTC	CSVALGTRETQYF
TRBV4-2	few	TRBD2	TRBJ2-2	TGTGCCAGCAGCCCTCCCGGCGGGGGTTCCACCGGGGAGCTGTTTTTT	CASSPPGGGSTGELFF
TRBV28	few	TRBD1	TRBJ1-5	TGTGCCAGCAAGACCGGGACAGCAAATCAGCCCCAGCATTTT	CASKTGTANQPQHF
TRBV12-3/TRBV12-4	few	.	TRBJ1-1	TGTGCCATCAAGGGGGGAGCGAACACTGAAGCTTTCTTT	CAIKGGANTEAFF
TRBV7-9	.	TRBD1	TRBJ1-3	TGTGCCAGCAGCTGGGGGGGACAGGGGAACTCTGGAAACACCATATATTTT	CASSWGGQGNSGNTIYF
TRBV20-1	few	TRBD2	TRBJ2-3	TGCAGTGCTAGCGGGGGACTAGCTTCGGGAGATACGCAGTATTTT	CSASGGLASGDTQYF
TRBV6-5	once	TRBD2	TRBJ2-3	TGTGCCAGCAGTTACCTGCCTAGCGGGGGCGATACGCAGTATTTT	CASSYLPSGGDTQYF
TRBV6-2/TRBV6-3	few	TRBD2	TRBJ2-7	TGTGCCAGCAGTTTTATGCGGGAGCCAGCCTACGAGCAGTACTTC	CASSFMREPAYEQYF
TRBV5-1	.	.	TRBJ1-5	TGCGCCAGCAGCGAGAAGTCGGAGCCCCAGCATTTT	CASSEKSEPQHF
TRBV6-2/TRBV6-3	few	TRBD2	TRBJ2-5	TGTGCCAGCAGCCCCTCCGGGACTAGCGGGACCAGCTACTTC	CASSPSGTSGTSYF